These 8 T cell receptor beta chains were all obtained from the same sample, sequenced in a study of blood T cell repertoires in COVID-19. Generated by immunoSEQ multiplex PCR, the TCRdb table keeps only in-frame clones and is missing some. Here the sample spans 160,000 or so clones, approximately 85% being singletons. The sample was peripheral blood. The source is a man aged 35-49 years with acute or convalescent COVID-19.

The chain recombines TRBV5-1 with TRBJ2-2; TRBD1 is a possible D gene (5 bases). V was clipped by 2 bases and J by 1 base, with 9 bases between them. The germline V gene has CDR1 SGHRS and CDR2 YFSETQ. This CDR3 has 15 amino acids. In DNA, the CDR3 is TGCGCCAGCAGCTTCGACAGACAGAACACCGGGGAGCTGTTTTTT. Residues: CASSFDRQNTGELFF.

A few counts support this clone. The rearrangement joins TRBV7-9 to TRBJ2-2; D may be TRBD1 (6 bases). V was trimmed by 6 bases and J by 4 bases, leaving 15 bases between them. The length of the CDR3 is 15 residues. CDR1 SEHNR and CDR2 FQNEAQ come from the germline V gene (reference sequence). CDR3 nucleotide sequence: TGTGCCAGCAGTTCATGGACAGCACTCACCGGGGAGCTGTTTTTT. It codes for CASSSWTALTGELFF.

This clone was seen once. The chain uses TRBV4-1 and TRBJ2-1, with TRBD1 as a possible D gene (7 bases). The germline V and J ends were trimmed by 4 bases and 7 bases, with 14 bases remaining between them. The CDR3 is made up of 14 amino acids. Germline-derived CDR1 and CDR2 are MGHRA and YSYEKL. The CDR3 DNA is TGCGCCAGCAGCCGCGGGGCAGGGGGTAATGAGCAGTTCTTC. The encoded protein is CASSRGAGGNEQFF.

The chain combines TRBV5-1 with TRBJ1-1; D might be TRBD1 (6 bases). Trimming stripped 1 base from V and 4 bases from J, with 14 bases between. Germline CDR1 reads SGHRS; CDR2 reads YFSETQ. The CDR3 has 15 amino acids. The CDR3 spells CASSLLSQGTTEAFF. The CDR3 DNA reads as TGCGCCAGCAGCTTGTTGTCCCAGGGGACCACTGAAGCTTTCTTT.

This chain connects TRBV5-6 to TRBJ1-3, with unresolved D. The V end was cut by 2 bases, the J end by 6 bases, with 15 bases between. The CDR3 sequence is 15 residues long. Germline loops: CDR1 SGHDT, CDR2 YYEEEE. The CDR3 protein is CASSFDPLDLNTIYF. For the CDR3, the DNA is TGTGCCAGCAGCTTTGACCCGCTTGACTTAAACACCATATATTTT.

The rearrangement links TRBV7-9 to TRBJ1-1; perhaps TRBD1 as D (5 bases). Trimming took off 0 bases at V and 4 bases at J, with 12 bases between the two ends. This CDR3 comprises 15 residues. In germline, CDR1 is SEHNR, CDR2 FQNEAQ (reference sequence). For the CDR3, the DNA is TGTGCCAGCAGCTTAGCGCAAGGGGTCGTCACTGAAGCTTTCTTT. It specifies CASSLAQGVVTEAFF.

The J gene is TRBJ1-1, the V gene TRBV5-1, with 8 bases identical to TRBD1. The CDR3 has 13 amino acids. The V and J ends lost 4 bases and 4 bases, in that order; junction bases with no gene match: 3. Germline assignment: CDR1 SGHRS and CDR2 YFSETQ. For the CDR3, the DNA is TGCGCCAGCAGCCGGGACAGGAGCACTGAAGCTTTCTTT. As protein: CASSRDRSTEAFF.

In DNA form, the CDR3 reads TGCGCCAGCAGCTCCACTGACACCCGGTTAGGCACAGATACGCAGTATTTT. Encoded protein: CASSSTDTRLGTDTQYF. The chain employs TRBV5-1 and TRBJ2-3; D gene ambiguous. Between the trimmed V and J ends, which lost 3 bases and 1 base, there was a span of 18 bases. The CDR3 runs to 17 residues. CDR1 and CDR2 from the germline V gene are SGHRS and YFSETQ.